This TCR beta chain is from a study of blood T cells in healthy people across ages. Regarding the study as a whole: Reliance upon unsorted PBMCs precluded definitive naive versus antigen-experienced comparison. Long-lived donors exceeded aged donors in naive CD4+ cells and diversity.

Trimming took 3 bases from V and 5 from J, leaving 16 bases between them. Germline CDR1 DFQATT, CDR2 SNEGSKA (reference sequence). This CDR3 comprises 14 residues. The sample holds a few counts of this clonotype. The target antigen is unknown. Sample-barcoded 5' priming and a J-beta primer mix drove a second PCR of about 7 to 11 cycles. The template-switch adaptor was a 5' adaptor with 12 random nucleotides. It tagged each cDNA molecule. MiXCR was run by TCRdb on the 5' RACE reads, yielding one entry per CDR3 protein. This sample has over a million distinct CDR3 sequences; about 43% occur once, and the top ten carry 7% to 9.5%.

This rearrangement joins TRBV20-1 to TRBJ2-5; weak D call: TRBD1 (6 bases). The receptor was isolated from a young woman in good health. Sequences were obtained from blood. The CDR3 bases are TGCAGTGCTAGTTTCGGACAGAGAGAGGAGACCCAGTACTTC. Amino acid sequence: CSASFGQREETQYF.